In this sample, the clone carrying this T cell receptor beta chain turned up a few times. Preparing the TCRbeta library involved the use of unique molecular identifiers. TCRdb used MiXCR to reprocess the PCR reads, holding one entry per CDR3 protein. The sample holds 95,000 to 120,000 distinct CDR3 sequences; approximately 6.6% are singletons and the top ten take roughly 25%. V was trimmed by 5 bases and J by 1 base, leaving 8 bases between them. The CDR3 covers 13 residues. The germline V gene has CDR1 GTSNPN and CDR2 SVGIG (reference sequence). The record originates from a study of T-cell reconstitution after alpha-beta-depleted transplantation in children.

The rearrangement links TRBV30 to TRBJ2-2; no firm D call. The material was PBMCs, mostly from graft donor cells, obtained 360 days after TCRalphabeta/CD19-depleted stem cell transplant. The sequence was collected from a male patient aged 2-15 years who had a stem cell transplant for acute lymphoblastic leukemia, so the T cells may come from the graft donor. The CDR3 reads CAWDRVNTGELFF. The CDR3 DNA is TGTGCCTGGGATAGGGTGAACACCGGGGAGCTGTTTTTT.